This TCR beta chain was sequenced during a study of shared clonotypes between healthy human individuals. Background on the study: CD4 naive cells filled three plates per donor, CD4 memory three, CD8 naive two and CD8 memory one. Points from the study as a whole: Sorted-subset samples were not fully sequenced, rarefaction indicated. Sharing of clonotypes among donors was expected to vary with sequencing depth.

Assay used: immunoSEQ multiplex PCR; TCRdb lists only in-frame clones, some missing. Of over 850,000 clones detected, 78% appear once; the ten largest clones hold roughly 0.62%. The germline CDR1 and CDR2 sequences are DFQATT and SNEGSKA (reference sequence). The CDR3 covers 11 residues. The trim removed 7 bases at V and 4 bases at J, leaving 3 bases unmatched. Within Nashville, Tennessee resided all donors, each a Caucasian adult. This clone was found a few times. Its cognate antigen is unknown. This receptor was taken from a man younger than 30 in good health. Some clones in this sample may be carry-over from other donors' samples. J is TRBJ1-2 and V is TRBV20-1, with 7 bases lining up with TRBD1. The specimen sequenced was memory CD4+ T cells from PBMCs. The subset was: CD45RA-negative fraction. CDR3 sequence (DNA): TGCAGTGGGACAGGCTCCTATGGCTACACCTTC. Its protein is CSGTGSYGYTF.